This T cell receptor beta chain was documented in a study of blood T cell repertoires in COVID-19. V lost 7 bases and J lost 7, with 11 bases in between. CDR3 length: 12 amino acids. The germline CDR1 and CDR2 sequences are MDHEN and SYDVKM. For this clone: The same CDR3 can be traced to other DNA sequences in this sample.

In the authors' workflow: The assay estimated nucleated cells by amplifying reference gene primers. TCRdb's copy holds only in-frame clones and misses some; the assay was immunoSEQ multiplex PCR. The V and J calls and clone size come from that table; D and trimming were worked out from the DNA. This sample has roughly 40,000 clones, with roughly 84% found just once. The chain links TRBV28 to TRBJ1-5; no definite D call. The sequenced sample was peripheral blood. The TCR was taken from a human donor in a cohort sampled during active COVID-19. This CDR3 is CASTPRAQPQHF. CDR3 bases: TGTGCCAGCACCCCGCGGGCACAGCCCCAGCATTTT.